These 27 T cell receptor beta chains were all obtained from the same sample, sequenced in a study of T cells in localized non-small cell lung cancer (dated by TCRdb to between 2020 and 2021). The library was obtained by the immunoSEQ multiplex PCR assay. TCRdb carries this immuneACCESS record with in-frame sequences only. Its versions omit some clonotypes, under half of them owing to an unresolved V gene in the studies checked, with the rest unexplained. This sample lists 45,000 to 55,000 clones; approximately 90% were detected once. The ten biggest clones cover 15% to 20% of the sample. The sequenced sample was peripheral blood, obtained before any cancer treatment. The receptor set was obtained from a male donor aged 60 or older with stage III squamous cell lung carcinoma.

V and J are TRBV11-2 and TRBJ2-7, with a possible D match to TRBD2 (5 bases). V was cut by 3 bases and J by 2 bases, with 20 bases left in between. This CDR3 is 17 amino acids long. Germline CDR1 reads SGHAT; CDR2 reads FQNNGV. For the CDR3, the DNA is TGTGCCAGCAGCTTGGCGCAACGGAGCGGAAGGCCCTACGAGCAGTACTTC. Residues: CASSLAQRSGRPYEQYF.

The CDR3 reads CASSEDRAYEQYF. Written as DNA, the CDR3 is TGTGCCAGCAGTGAAGACCGGGCCTACGAGCAGTACTTC. The chain is built from TRBV2 and TRBJ2-5; D is undetermined. The J call may be incorrect, as the DNA end agrees better with TRBJ2-7. This CDR3 region has 13 residues. CDR1 and CDR2 from the germline V gene are SNHLY and FYNNEI.

The V call is TRBV9, the J call TRBJ2-3, with TRBD1 as a possible D gene (6 bases). The germline V gene has CDR1 SGDLS and CDR2 YYNGEE. V lost 0 bases and J lost 5, with 10 bases in between. The CDR3 is 14 residues long. The CDR3: CASSVGNREDTQYF. In DNA form, the CDR3 reads TGTGCCAGCAGCGTAGGGAACAGGGAAGATACGCAGTATTTT. The full variable domain, its missing parts supplied by reference TRBV9 and TRBJ2-3, is DSGVTQTPKHLITATGQRVTLRCSPRSGDLSVYWYQQSLDQGLQFLIQYYNGEERAKGNILERFSAQQFPDLHSELNLSSLELGDSALYFCASSVGNREDTQYFGPGTRLTVL.

V gene TRBV5-4 combines with J gene TRBJ1-1, with no clear D. V lost 0 bases and J lost 3, with 15 bases in between. Germline assignment: CDR1 SGHNT and CDR2 YYREEE (reference sequence). This CDR3 spans 16 amino acids. CDR3 sequence reads: CASSLEDGRRDTEAFF. For the CDR3, the DNA is TGTGCCAGCAGCTTGGAGGACGGACGAAGGGACACTGAAGCTTTCTTT. Supplemented by reference TRBV5-4 and TRBJ1-1, the full variable domain reads ETGVTQSPTHLIKTRGQQVTLRCSSQSGHNTVSWYQQALGQGPQFIFQYYREEENGRGNFPPRFSGLQFPNYSSELNVNALELDDSALYLCASSLEDGRRDTEAFFGQGTRLTVV.

The sample holds one count of this clone. V gene TRBV5-8 combines with J gene TRBJ1-1; D is possibly TRBD1 (6 bases). V was trimmed by 0 bases and J by 7 bases, leaving 13 bases between them. The CDR3 is 14 amino acids. The germline V gene has CDR1 SGHTS and CDR2 YDEGEE. DNA of the CDR3: TGTGCCAGCAGCTTGGGGGGGACACTAATTGAAGCTTTCTTT. Translating gives CASSLGGTLIEAFF.

This clone appeared once. This chain joins TRBV9 and TRBJ2-7; 9 bases match TRBD1. The CDR3 is 14 residues long. J gave up 5 bases and V 0 bases, and 3 bases lay outside the gene matches. The V gene's germline CDR1 is SGDLS and CDR2 YYNGEE. CDR3 nucleotide sequence: TGTGCCAGCAGCGTAGTAGGACAGGGGAACGAGCAGTACTTC. The encoded protein is CASSVVGQGNEQYF.

The DNA of the CDR3 is TGTGCCAGCAGCCCTCACCCCTACGAGCAGTACTTC. This sequence encodes CASSPHPYEQYF. The chain combines TRBV7-9 with TRBJ2-7; D remains unclear. Trimming cost V 5 bases and J 2 bases, with 7 bases left between them. Germline V lookup: CDR1 SEHNR, CDR2 FQNEAQ (reference sequence). CDR3 size: 12 residues.

The sample holds one count of this clone. V gene TRBV11-3 combines with J gene TRBJ2-2; D unclear. Per the germline V gene, CDR1 is SGHNT and CDR2 is YENEEA. The CDR3 has 16 residues. Trimming removed 0 bases from V and 4 bases from J, with 12 bases in between. The CDR3 coding sequence is TGTGCCAGCAGCTTAGATCGGTCAGGCACCACCGGGGAGCTGTTTTTT. Translating it yields CASSLDRSGTTGELFF.

The CDR3, as DNA: TGTGCCAGTAGTATAGTGGGACTAGCGGACTACGAGCAGTACTTC. The encoded protein is CASSIVGLADYEQYF. The chain joins TRBV19 to TRBJ2-7; TRBD2 aligns across 11 bases. The CDR3 is made up of 15 amino acids. CDR1 is LNHDA and CDR2 is SQIVND in the germline V gene (reference sequence). The trim removed 1 base at V and 3 bases at J, leaving 2 bases unmatched.

V gene TRBV9 combines with J gene TRBJ2-5, with D possibly being TRBD1 (6 bases). The V gene lost 0 bases and the J gene lost 2 bases, with 8 bases spanning the gap. This CDR3 has 14 residues. The germline gives CDR1 SGDLS, CDR2 YYNGEE. CDR3 residues: CASSVEQGQETQYF. The CDR3 nucleotides are TGTGCCAGCAGCGTAGAGCAGGGGCAAGAGACCCAGTACTTC.

This chain joins TRBV9 and TRBJ2-7; D possibly corresponds to TRBD1 (6 bases). Between the trimmed V and J ends, which lost 0 bases and 1 base, there was a span of 14 bases. Germline values: CDR1 SGDLS, CDR2 YYNGEE. The CDR3 contains 16 residues. The CDR3 reads CASSVGILQGSYEQYF. CDR3 nucleotides: TGTGCCAGCAGCGTAGGAATCTTGCAGGGGTCCTACGAGCAGTACTTC. Together with reference TRBV9 and TRBJ2-7, the CDR3 gives the full variable domain: DSGVTQTPKHLITATGQRVTLRCSPRSGDLSVYWYQQSLDQGLQFLIQYYNGEERAKGNILERFSAQQFPDLHSELNLSSLELGDSALYFCASSVGILQGSYEQYFGPGTRLTVT.

The chain combines TRBV30 with TRBJ2-1, with D possibly being TRBD2 (6 bases). Trimming cost V 5 bases and J 6 bases, with 11 bases left between them. The CDR3 is 12 amino acids. The germline CDR1 and CDR2 sequences are GTSNPN and SVGIG (reference sequence). Here the CDR3 reads CAWAAGSNEQFF. CDR3 nucleotides: TGTGCCTGGGCGGCGGGGAGCAATGAGCAGTTCTTC.

This chain joins TRBV7-6 and TRBJ2-1; 7 bases are shared with TRBD2. CDR3 length: 13 amino acids. Trimming at V came to 2 bases and at J to 16 bases, leaving 11 bases not matched to a gene. Germline V gene data show CDR1 as SGHVS and CDR2 as FNYEAQ. CDR3 amino acids: CASSLSGWEGKFF. Here the CDR3 DNA reads TGTGCCAGCAGCTTAAGCGGGTGGGAGGGGAAATTCTTC. Looking up the rest from reference TRBV7-6 and TRBJ2-1 gives the full variable domain: GAGVSQSPRYKVTKRGQDVALRCDPISGHVSLYWYRQALGQGPEFLTYFNYEAQQDKSGLPNDRFSAERPEGSISTLTIQRTEQRDSAMYRCASSLSGWEGKFFGPGTRLTVL.

The chain carries TRBV11-2 and TRBJ1-2; D might be TRBD1 (5 bases). The CDR3 contains 14 residues. V was trimmed by 4 bases and J by 0 bases, leaving 9 bases between them. Germline assignment: CDR1 SGHAT and CDR2 FQNNGV. The CDR3 sequence: CASSSGTTNYGYTF. In DNA, the CDR3 is TGTGCCAGCAGCTCCGGGACGACTAACTATGGCTACACCTTC.

The chain carries TRBV2 and TRBJ2-3; possibly TRBD1 for D (5 bases). The length of the CDR3 is 12 residues. The germline V gene encodes CDR1 SNHLY and CDR2 FYNNEI. The V and J ends lost 6 bases and 2 bases respectively, with 6 bases between them. The CDR3 reads CASRGVTDTQYF. The CDR3 DNA is TGTGCCAGCAGAGGGGTCACAGATACGCAGTATTTT.

The J gene is TRBJ1-1, the V gene TRBV5-5; weak D call: TRBD1 (6 bases). Germline CDR1 SGHKS, CDR2 YYEKEE (reference sequence). Trimming pared 2 bases from V and 4 bases from J, leaving 9 bases between. The CDR3 loop spans 13 amino acids. In DNA form, the CDR3 reads TGTGCCAGCAGCTTCCAAGGGGGCACTGAAGCTTTCTTT. Its protein product is CASSFQGGTEAFF.

The chain recombines TRBV6-1 with TRBJ2-2, with D tentatively TRBD2 (6 bases). CDR1 is MNHNS, CDR2 SASEGT, per germline. The ends were cut back, 4 bases at V and 1 base at J, with 10 bases in the middle. The CDR3 runs to 15 residues. The CDR3 sequence: CASSAYGGNTGELFF. CDR3 nucleotides: TGTGCCAGCAGTGCCTACGGGGGGAACACCGGGGAGCTGTTTTTT.

The chain uses TRBV2 and TRBJ1-6, with 7 bases identical to TRBD1. V lost 3 bases and J lost 7; bases outside the gene matches: 15. CDR1 and CDR2 from the germline V gene are SNHLY and FYNNEI. This CDR3 has 18 amino acids. CDR3 coding DNA: TGTGCCAGCAGTGACAGGGCAGGGGGTCCGAACACCAATTCACCCCTCCACTTT. It is translated as CASSDRAGGPNTNSPLHF.

V and J are TRBV9 and TRBJ2-1, with TRBD1 identical over 11 bases. The CDR3 length is 14 residues. With 7 bases clipped from V and 8 bases from J, the junction kept 8 bases outside the gene matches. Per germline, CDR1 SGDLS and CDR2 YYNGEE. This chain's CDR3 is CASRQGQGEDEQFF. The DNA for the CDR3 is TGTGCCAGCCGCCAGGGACAGGGGGAAGATGAGCAGTTCTTC.

This sequence joins TRBV6-6 and TRBJ1-1; D call uncertain. Trimming took off 4 bases at V and 0 bases at J, with 9 bases between the two ends. Germline V CDR1 and CDR2: MNHNY, SVGAGI (reference sequence). This CDR3 region has 14 residues. The CDR3 coding sequence is TGTGCCAGCAGTTCACTCGGTCTGAACACTGAAGCTTTCTTT. Translation gives CASSSLGLNTEAFF.

The chain couples TRBV28 to TRBJ2-7; weak D call: TRBD1 (6 bases). CDR1 and CDR2 from the germline V gene are MDHEN and SYDVKM. Trimming took 3 bases from V and 7 from J, leaving 13 bases between them. The CDR3 has 13 residues. CDR3 nucleotides: TGTGCCAGCAGTTTTATGGGGGCGAGAGAGCAGTACTTC. It encodes CASSFMGAREQYF.

The chain uses TRBV6-1 and TRBJ2-3; D gene uncertain. Trimming pared 4 bases from V and 3 bases from J, leaving 14 bases between. The CDR3 sequence is 15 residues long. Germline CDR1 reads MNHNS; CDR2 reads SASEGT. The chain's CDR3 is CASSVDWVGTDTQYF. DNA for the CDR3: TGTGCCAGCAGTGTTGATTGGGTTGGAACAGATACGCAGTATTTT.

Comments on this clone: A read error may produce the germline difference seen at one junction end. This chain uses TRBV6-5 with TRBJ2-7, with TRBD1 matching over 7 bases. The germline V gene encodes CDR1 MNHEY and CDR2 SVGAGI. The length of the CDR3 is 14 residues. CDR3 in amino acids: CASRRTGDSHEQYF. CDR3 nucleotide sequence: TGTGCCAGCAGACGGACAGGCGACTCCCACGAGCAGTACTTC.

The chain links TRBV5-1 to TRBJ1-2, with D possibly TRBD1 on 5 matching bases. Germline V lookup: CDR1 SGHRS, CDR2 YFSETQ. Trimming took 0 bases from V and 9 from J, leaving 12 bases between them. This CDR3 region has 13 residues. The DNA of the CDR3 is TGCGCCAGCAGCTTGGTGGGGCGGAGCCGCTACACCTTC. It is translated as CASSLVGRSRYTF.

The chain joins TRBV5-6 to TRBJ2-1; 9 nucleotides agree with TRBD2. This CDR3 region has 16 residues. Germline V gene lookup returns CDR1 SGHDT and CDR2 YYEEEE. The junction had 6 bases not matched to a gene; V was cut back by 2 bases and J by 3 bases. The CDR3 spells CASSLRRLAVYNEQFF. In DNA form, the CDR3 reads TGTGCCAGCAGCTTAAGGCGACTAGCGGTCTACAATGAGCAGTTCTTC.

The V gene is TRBV7-3, the J gene TRBJ1-1, with 7 bases that match TRBD1. This CDR3 spans 14 amino acids. Per germline, CDR1 SGHTA and CDR2 FQGTGA. V was clipped by 5 bases and J by 2 bases; unmatched bases: 5. The CDR3 spells CASSAGQYNTEAFF. CDR3 bases: TGTGCCAGCAGCGCGGGACAGTATAACACTGAAGCTTTCTTT.

The CDR3 here is CASSPPLAGRYEQYF. CDR3 bases: TGTGCCAGCTCACCACCCCTTGCAGGGAGGTACGAGCAGTACTTC. The chain couples TRBV18 to TRBJ2-7; D possibly corresponds to TRBD2 (6 bases). The V end lost 0 bases, the J end lost 4 bases, and 13 bases lay between the germline ends. Germline CDR1 is KGHSH and CDR2 is LQKENI. The CDR3 is 15 amino acids.